This T cell receptor (beta chain) is drawn from a study of shared T cell receptors in the human thymus. In this sample, this clone turned up a few times. The repertoire was sequenced with immunoSEQ multiplex PCR; TCRdb's copy has only in-frame clones and lacks some. Here the sample spans about 660,000 clones, about 89% being singletons. The V and J ends lost 3 bases and 0 bases, in that order; junction bases with no gene match: 2. Germline V gene sequence: CDR1 SNHLY, CDR2 FYNNEI. The CDR3 runs 15 residues. The same sample was also used in a study of human thymus T cells. From that paper: Corrective surgery for congenital heart defects was being performed on the healthy Finnish infants who served as donors. Resections from corrective heart surgery provided thymus tissue. Thymic and blood repertoires showed apparently biased V and J gene usage. Related reports documented highly overlapping thymic repertoires among unrelated individuals.

The V call is TRBV2, the J call TRBJ2-1, with 7 bases identical to TRBD1. The receptor's source is a boy under two years old with a congenital heart defect. Sample: thymocytes. The CDR3 protein is CASSEDRSSYNEQFF. In DNA form, the CDR3 reads TGTGCCAGCAGTGAGGACAGGAGCTCCTACAATGAGCAGTTCTTC.